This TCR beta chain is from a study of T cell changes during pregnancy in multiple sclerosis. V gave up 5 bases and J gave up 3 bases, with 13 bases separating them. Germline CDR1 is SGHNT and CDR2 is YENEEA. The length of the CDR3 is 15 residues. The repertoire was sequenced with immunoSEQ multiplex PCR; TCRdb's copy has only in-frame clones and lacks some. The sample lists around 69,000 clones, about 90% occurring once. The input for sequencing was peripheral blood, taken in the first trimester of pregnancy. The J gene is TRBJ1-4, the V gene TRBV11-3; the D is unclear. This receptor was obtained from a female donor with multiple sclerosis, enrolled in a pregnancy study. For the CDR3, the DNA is TGTGCCAGCAGCCGAGATATTAGTCCTAATGAAAAACTGTTTTTT. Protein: CASSRDISPNEKLFF.